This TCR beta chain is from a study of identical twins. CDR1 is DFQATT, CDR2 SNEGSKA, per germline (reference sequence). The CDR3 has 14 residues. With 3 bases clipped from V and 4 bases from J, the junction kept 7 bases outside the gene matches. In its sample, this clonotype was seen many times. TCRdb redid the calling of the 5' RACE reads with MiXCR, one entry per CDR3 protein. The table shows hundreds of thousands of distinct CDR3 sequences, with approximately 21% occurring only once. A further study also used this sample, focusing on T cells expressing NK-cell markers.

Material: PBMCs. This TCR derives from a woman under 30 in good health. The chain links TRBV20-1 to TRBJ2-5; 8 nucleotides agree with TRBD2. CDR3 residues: CSARGREARETQYF. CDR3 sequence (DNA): TGCAGTGCTAGGGGGCGGGAGGCACGAGAGACCCAGTACTTC.